This record looks at one T cell receptor (beta chain) sequence and its context. Its antigen is unidentified. The assay was immunoSEQ multiplex PCR, and TCRdb's table has in-frame clones only and misses some. The sample shows 78,000 or so clones, roughly 90% of them seen only once. Trimming stripped 4 bases from V and 5 bases from J, with 19 bases between. CDR1 and CDR2 (germline): SGHRS, YFSETQ. This CDR3 contains 16 residues. These data belong to a study of OX40 agonist ivuxolimab in advanced cancers. Study overall: Ivuxolimab, an agonistic anti-OX40 (CD134) antibody, was given to patients. Patients assigned to dose escalation were diagnosed with hepatocellular carcinoma, melanoma, renal cell or head and neck cancer.

Findings and caveats of the study: Expanded clones tended on average to be more numerous among CD8+ T cells than CD4+.

The gene calls are TRBV5-1 and TRBJ2-4, with D tentatively TRBD1 or TRBD2 (6 bases each). This material consisted of CD4+ or CD8+ T cells sorted from blood, taken in a trial of the OX40 agonist ivuxolimab. This sequence was found in an adult with an advanced solid tumor such as melanoma, head and neck, liver or kidney cancer. The CDR3 region is CASSLRLGGGENIQYF. As DNA, the CDR3 is TGCGCCAGCAGCCTTAGACTCGGAGGGGGTGAAAACATTCAGTACTTC.